Listed here is a single T cell receptor beta chain. The antigen is undetermined. TCRdb re-called the reads through MiXCR, storing one row per CDR3 protein. Of around 310,000 distinct CDR3 sequences in the sample, about 29% were seen once. The sample is drawn from a study of T cell repertoires in cytomegalovirus infection. About the study: Use of recently identified HLA-C-restricted and well-studied HLA-B-restricted CMV epitopes was part of the study. General study points: Clonotype analysis showed dominance of the ex vivo response by HLA-C-restricted CMV-specific TCR beta clonotypes. Adding up the frequency of public TCR beta families identified people who carried CMV plus the relevant HLA.

V shed 5 bases and J shed 1 base, with 11 bases lying between them. From germline, CDR1 is MNHGY and CDR2 SAAAGT. This CDR3 spans 14 amino acids. The chain recombines TRBV6-8 with TRBJ1-2, with D unclear. The source is a human donor in good health (CMV status not recorded). Some clones in this sample may be carry-over from other donors' samples. The starting material was cultured PBMCs, obtained from culture after CMV antigen stimulation. The CDR3 loop reads CASSPALINYGYTF. The CDR3 DNA is TGTGCCAGCAGTCCCGCTCTGATTAACTATGGCTACACCTTC.